This T cell receptor beta chain emerged from a study of cytomegalovirus exposure and HLA in healthy donors. Separate from the approximately 670-subject first cohort was the 120-subject validation cohort, to which the donors belonged. Assay: immunoSEQ multiplex PCR; the TCRdb copy retains only in-frame clones and omits some. In the table there are around 250,000 clones, around 87% of which are singletons. The junction had 7 bases not matched to a gene; V was cut back by 5 bases and J by 2 bases. The CDR3 covers 17 residues. CDR1 and CDR2 from the germline V gene are SGHTA and FQGNSA. Turning to this clone: Its antigen is not identified.

Findings and caveats of the study: The study found most TCR sequences rare, yet found some public TCRs in many donors. High sensitivity and specificity were reportedly achieved when the classifier diagnosed cytomegalovirus status.

The chain uses TRBV7-2 and TRBJ2-1; 12 bases are shared with TRBD2. The receptor's source is a woman aged 18 to 35 in good health and CMV-seronegative. Specimen: PBMCs. This chain's CDR3 is CASSPQPSGGAYNEQFF. In DNA, the CDR3 is TGTGCCAGCAGCCCCCAGCCTAGCGGGGGGGCCTACAATGAGCAGTTCTTC.